The T cell receptor (beta chain) under discussion was sequenced for a study of human T cells and chemical hapten exposure. Study overall: Sensitization employed 2% DPC on about 2 cm by about 2 cm of upper inner arm skin. Points from the study as a whole: Donors, who had alopecia, may show an immune response that differs from healthy people's.

During construction of the library, unique molecular identifiers were attached to individual cDNA molecules for quantitative, reproducible TCR counting. MiXCR was run by TCRdb on the RACE reads, yielding one entry per CDR3 protein. The table lists tens of thousands of distinct CDR3 sequences, around 30% of them singletons. Time point denoted: patch test 1, 2 weeks after DPC sensitization. Regarding treatment: therapeutic diphenylcyclopropenone sensitization with weekly scalp DPC. CDR1 is SGHRS and CDR2 is YFSETQ in the germline V gene. The CDR3 has 15 residues. V was cut by 4 bases and J by 6 bases, with 16 bases left in between. For this clonotype: Its specificity is unknown.

The TCR originated in a man aged 35 to 55 with alopecia areata. Some clones in this sample may be carry-over from other donors' samples. Here the sequenced sample was whole blood, taken in connection with sensitization to the hapten diphenylcyclopropenone (DPC). V is TRBV5-1 and J is TRBJ1-4; no clear D. CDR3 sequence: CASSPGRMWDEKLFF. In DNA form, the CDR3 reads TGCGCCAGCAGCCCAGGCAGGATGTGGGATGAAAAACTGTTTTTT.